This TCR beta chain was sequenced during a study of control samples from healthy donors and cancer patients. The CDR3 is 17 residues long. Germline assignment: CDR1 SGHTA and CDR2 FQGNSA. V lost 8 bases and J lost 1; bases outside the gene matches: 12. Assay: immunoSEQ multiplex PCR; the TCRdb copy retains only in-frame clones and omits some. Of roughly 3,600 clones listed, approximately 80% were seen once; the top ten hold approximately 9.4%. The receptor was derived from a female donor with melanoma. Sample: formalin-fixed, paraffin-embedded tissue. The V and J genes are TRBV7-2 and TRBJ2-1, with TRBD2 identical over 9 bases. The CDR3: CASAWEREVVSYNEQFF. For the CDR3, the DNA is TGTGCCAGCGCTTGGGAGCGGGAGGTAGTTTCCTACAATGAGCAGTTCTTC.